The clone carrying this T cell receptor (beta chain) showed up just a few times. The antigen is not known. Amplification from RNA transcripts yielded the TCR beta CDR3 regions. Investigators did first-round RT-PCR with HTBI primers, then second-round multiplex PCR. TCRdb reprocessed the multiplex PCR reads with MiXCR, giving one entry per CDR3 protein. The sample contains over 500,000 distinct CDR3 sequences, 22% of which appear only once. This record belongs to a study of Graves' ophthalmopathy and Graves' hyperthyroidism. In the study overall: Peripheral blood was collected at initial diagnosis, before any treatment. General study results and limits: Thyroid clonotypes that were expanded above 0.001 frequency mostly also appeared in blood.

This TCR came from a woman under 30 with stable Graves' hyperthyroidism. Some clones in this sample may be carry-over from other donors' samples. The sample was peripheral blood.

The DNA for the CDR3 is TGTGCCAGCAGCTTAGATTGGAGGATCGAAGGACAGGGGTGGGATACGCAGTATTTT. Translated, it gives CASSLDWRIEGQGWDTQYF. The chain is built from TRBV11-2 and TRBJ2-3; TRBD1 matches at 9 bases. The CDR3 totals 19 residues. After removal of 0 bases from V and 6 bases from J, the junction contained 16 bases not matched to a gene. Germline CDR1 and CDR2: SGHAT and FQNNGV.